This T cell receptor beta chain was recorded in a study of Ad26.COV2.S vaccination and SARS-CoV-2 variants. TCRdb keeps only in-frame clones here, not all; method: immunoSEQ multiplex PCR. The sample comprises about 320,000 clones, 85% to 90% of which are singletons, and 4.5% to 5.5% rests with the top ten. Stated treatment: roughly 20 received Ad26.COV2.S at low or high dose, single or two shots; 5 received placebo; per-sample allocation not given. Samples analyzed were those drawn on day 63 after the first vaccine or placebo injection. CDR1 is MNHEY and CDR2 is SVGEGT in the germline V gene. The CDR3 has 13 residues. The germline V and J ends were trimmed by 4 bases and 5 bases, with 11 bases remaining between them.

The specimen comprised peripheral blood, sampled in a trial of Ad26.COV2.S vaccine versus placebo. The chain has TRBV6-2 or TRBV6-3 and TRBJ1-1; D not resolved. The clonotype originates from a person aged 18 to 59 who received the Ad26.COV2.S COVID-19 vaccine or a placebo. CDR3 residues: CASSWTQETEAFF. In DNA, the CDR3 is TGTGCCAGCAGTTGGACCCAGGAAACTGAAGCTTTCTTT.